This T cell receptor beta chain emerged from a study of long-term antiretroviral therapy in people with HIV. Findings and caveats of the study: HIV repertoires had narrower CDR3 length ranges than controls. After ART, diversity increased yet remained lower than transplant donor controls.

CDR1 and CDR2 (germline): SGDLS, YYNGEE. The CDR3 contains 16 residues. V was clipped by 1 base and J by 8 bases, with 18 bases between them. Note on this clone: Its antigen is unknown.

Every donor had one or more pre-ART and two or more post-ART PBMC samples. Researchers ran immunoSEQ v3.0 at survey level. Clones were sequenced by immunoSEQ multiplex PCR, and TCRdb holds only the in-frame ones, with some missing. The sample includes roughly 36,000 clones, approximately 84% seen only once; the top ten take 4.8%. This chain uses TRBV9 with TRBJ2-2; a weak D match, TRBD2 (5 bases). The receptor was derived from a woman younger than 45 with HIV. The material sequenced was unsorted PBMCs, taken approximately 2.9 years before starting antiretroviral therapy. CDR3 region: CASSVTGGSPAGELFF. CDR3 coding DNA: TGTGCCAGCAGCGTAACTGGAGGTAGCCCGGCGGGGGAGCTGTTTTTT. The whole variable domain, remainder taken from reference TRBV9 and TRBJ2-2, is DSGVTQTPKHLITATGQRVTLRCSPRSGDLSVYWYQQSLDQGLQFLIQYYNGEERAKGNILERFSAQQFPDLHSELNLSSLELGDSALYFCASSVTGGSPAGELFFGEGSRLTVL.